Below, 2 T cell receptor beta chains from the same sample are listed, as sequenced in a study of blood T cell repertoires in COVID-19. Generated by immunoSEQ multiplex PCR, the TCRdb table keeps only in-frame clones and is missing some. The sample lists 110,000 to 150,000 clones, roughly 85% occurring once. The source material was PBMCs or T cells enriched from blood (not recorded which). These receptor sequences come from a man aged 45 to 65 who had recovered from COVID-19.

The chain joins TRBV5-6 to TRBJ1-5; perhaps TRBD1 as D (5 bases). V was shortened by 1 base and J by 0 bases, with 11 bases between the two germline ends. Germline CDR1 SGHDT, CDR2 YYEEEE. The CDR3 has 16 residues. CDR3 in DNA: TGTGCCAGCAGCTTGTCCGGGACTGGTAGCAATCAGCCCCAGCATTTT. It is translated as CASSLSGTGSNQPQHF.

The chain is built from TRBV28 and TRBJ1-2, with 8 bases aligning to TRBD1. The germline V gene has CDR1 MDHEN and CDR2 SYDVKM. The CDR3 is 14 amino acids. J gave up 4 bases and V 2 bases, and 3 bases lay outside the gene matches. CDR3 bases: TGTGCCAGCAGTTTAGACAGGGGCCTCTATGGCTACACCTTC. Its translation: CASSLDRGLYGYTF.